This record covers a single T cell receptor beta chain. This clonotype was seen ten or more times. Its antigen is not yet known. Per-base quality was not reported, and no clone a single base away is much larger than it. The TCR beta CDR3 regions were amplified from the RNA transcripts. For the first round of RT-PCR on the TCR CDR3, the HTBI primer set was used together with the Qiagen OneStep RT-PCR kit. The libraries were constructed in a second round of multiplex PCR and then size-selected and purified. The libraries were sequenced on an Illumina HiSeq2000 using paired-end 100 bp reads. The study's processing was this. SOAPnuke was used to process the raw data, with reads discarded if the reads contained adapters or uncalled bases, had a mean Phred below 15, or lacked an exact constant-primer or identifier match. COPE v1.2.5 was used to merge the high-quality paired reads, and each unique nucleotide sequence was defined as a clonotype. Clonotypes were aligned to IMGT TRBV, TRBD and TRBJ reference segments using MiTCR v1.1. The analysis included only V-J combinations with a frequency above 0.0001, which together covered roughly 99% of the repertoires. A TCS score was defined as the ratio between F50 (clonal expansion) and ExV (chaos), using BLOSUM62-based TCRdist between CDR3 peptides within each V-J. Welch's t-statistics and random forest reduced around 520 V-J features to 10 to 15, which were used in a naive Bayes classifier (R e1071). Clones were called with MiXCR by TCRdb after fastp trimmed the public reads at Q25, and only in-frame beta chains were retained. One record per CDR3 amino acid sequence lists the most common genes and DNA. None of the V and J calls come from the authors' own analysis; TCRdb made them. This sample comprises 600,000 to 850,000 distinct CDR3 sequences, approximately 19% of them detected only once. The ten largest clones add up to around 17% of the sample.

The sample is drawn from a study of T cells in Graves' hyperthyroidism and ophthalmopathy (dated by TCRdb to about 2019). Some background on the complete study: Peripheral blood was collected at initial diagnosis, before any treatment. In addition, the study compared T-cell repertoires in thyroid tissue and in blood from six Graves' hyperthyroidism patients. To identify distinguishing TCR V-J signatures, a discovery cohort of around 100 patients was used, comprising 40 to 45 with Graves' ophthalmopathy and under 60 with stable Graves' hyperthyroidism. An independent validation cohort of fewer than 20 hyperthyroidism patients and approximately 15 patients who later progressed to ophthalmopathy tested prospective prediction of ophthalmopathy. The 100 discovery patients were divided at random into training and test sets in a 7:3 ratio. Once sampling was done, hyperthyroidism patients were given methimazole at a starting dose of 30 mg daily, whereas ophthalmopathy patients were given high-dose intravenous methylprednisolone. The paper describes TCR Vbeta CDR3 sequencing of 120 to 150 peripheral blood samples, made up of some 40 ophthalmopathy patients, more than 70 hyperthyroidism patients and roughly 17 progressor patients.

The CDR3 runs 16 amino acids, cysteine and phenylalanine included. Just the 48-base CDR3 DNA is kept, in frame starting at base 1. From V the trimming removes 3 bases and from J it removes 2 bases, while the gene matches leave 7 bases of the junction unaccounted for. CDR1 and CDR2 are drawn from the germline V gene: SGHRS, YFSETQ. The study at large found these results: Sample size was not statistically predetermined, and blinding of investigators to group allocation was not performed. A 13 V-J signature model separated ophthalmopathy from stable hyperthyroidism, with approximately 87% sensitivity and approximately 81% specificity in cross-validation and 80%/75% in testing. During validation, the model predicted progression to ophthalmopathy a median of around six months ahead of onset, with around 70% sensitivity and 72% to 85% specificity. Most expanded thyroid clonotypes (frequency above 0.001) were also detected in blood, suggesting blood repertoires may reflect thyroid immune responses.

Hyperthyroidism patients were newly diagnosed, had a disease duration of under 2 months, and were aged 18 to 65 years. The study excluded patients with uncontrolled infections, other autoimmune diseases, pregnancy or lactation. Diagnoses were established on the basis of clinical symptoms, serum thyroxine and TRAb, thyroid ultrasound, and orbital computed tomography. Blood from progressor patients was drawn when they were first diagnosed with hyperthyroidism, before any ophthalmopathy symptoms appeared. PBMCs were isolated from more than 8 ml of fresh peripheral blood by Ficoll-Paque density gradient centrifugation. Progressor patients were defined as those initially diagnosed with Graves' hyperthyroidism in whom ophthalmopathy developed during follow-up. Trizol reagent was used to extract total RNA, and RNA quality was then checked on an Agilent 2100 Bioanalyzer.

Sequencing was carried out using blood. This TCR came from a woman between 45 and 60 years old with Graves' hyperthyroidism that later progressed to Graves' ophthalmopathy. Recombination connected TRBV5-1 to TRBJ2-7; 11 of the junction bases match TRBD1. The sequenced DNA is TGCGCCAGCAGCTCCTACGGGACAGGGGGGGCCTACGAGCAGTACTTC. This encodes CASSSYGTGGAYEQYF.